This T cell receptor beta chain is drawn from a study of control samples from healthy donors and cancer patients. Sequenced by immunoSEQ multiplex PCR; TCRdb stores in-frame clones only, minus some. The sample lists 100,000 to 150,000 clones; about 90% were seen once. Germline V lookup: CDR1 SGHDT, CDR2 YYEEEE. This CDR3 spans 16 amino acids. Germline trimming cut 3 bases from V and 2 bases from J; bases unmatched to any gene: 6. This receptor was taken from a man between 18 and 35 years old in good health. The chain uses TRBV5-6 and TRBJ2-7, with 12 bases lining up with TRBD2. The sequencing input was blood. In DNA, the CDR3 is TGTGCCAGCAGCTCTGGGACTAGCGGGTACACCTACGAGCAGTACTTC. Translation: CASSSGTSGYTYEQYF.